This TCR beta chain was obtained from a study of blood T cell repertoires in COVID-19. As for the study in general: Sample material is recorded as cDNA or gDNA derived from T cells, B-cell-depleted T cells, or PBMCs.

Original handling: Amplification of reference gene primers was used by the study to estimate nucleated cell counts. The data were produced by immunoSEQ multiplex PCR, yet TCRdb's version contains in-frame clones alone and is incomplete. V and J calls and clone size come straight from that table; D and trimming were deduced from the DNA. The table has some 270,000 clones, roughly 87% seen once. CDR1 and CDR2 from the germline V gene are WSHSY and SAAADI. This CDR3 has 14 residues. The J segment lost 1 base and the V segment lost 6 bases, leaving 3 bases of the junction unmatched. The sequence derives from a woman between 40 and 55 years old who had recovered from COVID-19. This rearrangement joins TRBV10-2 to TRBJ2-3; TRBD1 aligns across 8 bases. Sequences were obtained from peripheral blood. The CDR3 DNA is TGCGCCAGCAGCGGACAGGGAGGCACAGATACGCAGTATTTT. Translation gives CASSGQGGTDTQYF.